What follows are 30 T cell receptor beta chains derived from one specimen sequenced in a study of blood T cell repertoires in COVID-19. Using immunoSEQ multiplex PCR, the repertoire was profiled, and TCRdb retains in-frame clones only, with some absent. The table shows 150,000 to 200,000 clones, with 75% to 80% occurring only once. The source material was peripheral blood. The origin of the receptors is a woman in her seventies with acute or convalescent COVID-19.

The CDR3 loop reads CASSIGLYTGELFF. The CDR3 DNA follows: TGTGCCAGTAGTATAGGTCTATACACCGGGGAGCTGTTTTTT. The chain joins TRBV19 to TRBJ2-2; D gene uncertain. From germline, CDR1 is LNHDA and CDR2 SQIVND (reference sequence). V was shortened by 1 base and J by 3 bases, with 6 bases between the two germline ends. This CDR3 is built from 14 residues.

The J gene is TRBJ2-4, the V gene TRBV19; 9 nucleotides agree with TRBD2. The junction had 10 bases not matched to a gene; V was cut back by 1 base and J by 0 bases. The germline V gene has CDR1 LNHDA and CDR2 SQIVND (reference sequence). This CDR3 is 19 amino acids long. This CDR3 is CASSIGRLAGSVAKNIQYF. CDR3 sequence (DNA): TGTGCCAGTAGTATAGGAAGGCTAGCGGGGAGCGTAGCCAAAAACATTCAGTACTTC. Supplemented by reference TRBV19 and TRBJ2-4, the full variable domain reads DGGITQSPKYLFRKEGQNVTLSCEQNLNHDAMYWYRQDPGQGLRLIYYSQIVNDFQKGDIAEGYSVSREKKESFPLTVTSAQKNPTAFYLCASSIGRLAGSVAKNIQYFGAGTRLSVL.

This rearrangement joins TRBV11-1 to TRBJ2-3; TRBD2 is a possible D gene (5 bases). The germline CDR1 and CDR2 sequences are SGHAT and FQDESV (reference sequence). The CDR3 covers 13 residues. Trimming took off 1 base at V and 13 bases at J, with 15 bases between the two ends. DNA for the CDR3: TGTGCCAGCAGCTTAGATCTAAGCGGCTCGGAGTATTTT. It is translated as CASSLDLSGSEYF.

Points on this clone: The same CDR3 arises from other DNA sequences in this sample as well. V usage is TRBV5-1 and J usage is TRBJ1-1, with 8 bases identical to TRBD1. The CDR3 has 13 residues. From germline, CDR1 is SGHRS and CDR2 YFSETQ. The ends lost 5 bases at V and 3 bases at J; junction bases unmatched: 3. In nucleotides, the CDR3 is TGCGCCAGCAGTTTGACAGGGGACACTGAAGCTTTCTTT. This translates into CASSLTGDTEAFF. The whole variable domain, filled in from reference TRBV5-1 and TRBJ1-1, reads KAGVTQTPRYLIKTRGQQVTLSCSPISGHRSVSWYQQTPGQGLQFLFEYFSETQRNKGNFPGRFSGRQFSNSRSEMNVSTLELGDSALYLCASSLTGDTEAFFGQGTRLTVV.

This CDR3 is CASSLEGQTNTDTQYF. The CDR3 region has the DNA TGCGCCAGCAGCTTGGAGGGACAGACCAACACAGATACGCAGTATTTT. The chain carries TRBV5-1 and TRBJ2-3; 7 nucleotides agree with TRBD1. Germline V gene sequence: CDR1 SGHRS, CDR2 YFSETQ. The CDR3 sequence is 16 residues long. Trimming took 0 bases from V and 2 from J; bases not matched to a gene: 6. Filled out from reference TRBV5-1 and TRBJ2-3, the complete variable domain reads KAGVTQTPRYLIKTRGQQVTLSCSPISGHRSVSWYQQTPGQGLQFLFEYFSETQRNKGNFPGRFSGRQFSNSRSEMNVSTLELGDSALYLCASSLEGQTNTDTQYFGPGTRLTVL.

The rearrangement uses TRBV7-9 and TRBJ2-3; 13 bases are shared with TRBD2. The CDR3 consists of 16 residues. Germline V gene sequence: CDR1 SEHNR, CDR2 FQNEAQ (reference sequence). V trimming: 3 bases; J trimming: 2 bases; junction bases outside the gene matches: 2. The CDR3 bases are TGTGCCAGCAGCTTCGGGACTAGCGGGATCACAGATACGCAGTATTTT. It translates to CASSFGTSGITDTQYF. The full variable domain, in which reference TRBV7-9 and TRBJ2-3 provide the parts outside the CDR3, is DTGVSQNPRHKITKRGQNVTFRCDPISEHNRLYWYRQTLGQGPEFLTYFQNEAQLEKSRLLSDRFSAERPKGSFSTLEIQRTEQGDSAMYLCASSFGTSGITDTQYFGPGTRLTVL.

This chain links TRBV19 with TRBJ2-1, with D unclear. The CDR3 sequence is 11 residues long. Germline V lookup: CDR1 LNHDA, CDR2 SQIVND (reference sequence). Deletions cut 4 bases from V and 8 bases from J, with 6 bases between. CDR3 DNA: TGTGCCAGTAGTACGGTCGATGAGCAGTTCTTC. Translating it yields CASSTVDEQFF.

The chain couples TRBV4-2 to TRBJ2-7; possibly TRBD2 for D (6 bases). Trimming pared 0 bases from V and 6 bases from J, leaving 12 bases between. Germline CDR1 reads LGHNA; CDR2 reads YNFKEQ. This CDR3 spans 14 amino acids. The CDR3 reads CASSQENGRGEQYF. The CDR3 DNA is TGTGCCAGCAGCCAAGAAAACGGGCGGGGCGAGCAGTACTTC.

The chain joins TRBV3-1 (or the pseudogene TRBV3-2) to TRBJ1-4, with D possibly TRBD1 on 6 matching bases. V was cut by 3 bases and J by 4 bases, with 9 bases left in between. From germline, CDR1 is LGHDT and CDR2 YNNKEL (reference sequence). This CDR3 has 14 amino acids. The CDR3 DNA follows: TGTGCCAGCAGCCAGGGACACCGTAATGAAAAACTGTTTTTT. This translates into CASSQGHRNEKLFF.

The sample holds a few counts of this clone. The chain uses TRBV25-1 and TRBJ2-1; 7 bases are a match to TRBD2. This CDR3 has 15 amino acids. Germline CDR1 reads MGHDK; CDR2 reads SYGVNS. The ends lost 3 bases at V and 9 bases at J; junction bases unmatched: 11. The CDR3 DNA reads TGTGCCAGCAGTGACCTAGGCGATCTAGCGGTTGAGCAGTTCTTC. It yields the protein CASSDLGDLAVEQFF.

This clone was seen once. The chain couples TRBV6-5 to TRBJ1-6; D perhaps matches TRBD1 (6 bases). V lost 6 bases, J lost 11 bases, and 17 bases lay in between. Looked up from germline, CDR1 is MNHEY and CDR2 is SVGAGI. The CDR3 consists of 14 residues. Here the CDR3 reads CASSQGTDRAPLHF. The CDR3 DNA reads TGTGCCAGCAGCCAAGGGACGGACAGAGCACCCCTCCACTTT.

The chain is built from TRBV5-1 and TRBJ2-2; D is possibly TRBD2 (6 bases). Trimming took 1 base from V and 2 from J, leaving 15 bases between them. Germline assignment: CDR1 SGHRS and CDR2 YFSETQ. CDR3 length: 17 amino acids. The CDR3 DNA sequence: TGCGCCAGCAGCTTGAGGTTAGCGGAACATAACACCGGGGAGCTGTTTTTT. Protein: CASSLRLAEHNTGELFF.

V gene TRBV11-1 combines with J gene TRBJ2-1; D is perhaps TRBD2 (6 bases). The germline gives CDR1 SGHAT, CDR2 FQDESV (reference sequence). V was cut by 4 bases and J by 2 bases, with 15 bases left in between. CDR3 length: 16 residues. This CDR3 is CASSSPAGLAYNEQFF. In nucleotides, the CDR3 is TGTGCCAGCAGCTCCCCCGCGGGGCTCGCCTACAATGAGCAGTTCTTC.

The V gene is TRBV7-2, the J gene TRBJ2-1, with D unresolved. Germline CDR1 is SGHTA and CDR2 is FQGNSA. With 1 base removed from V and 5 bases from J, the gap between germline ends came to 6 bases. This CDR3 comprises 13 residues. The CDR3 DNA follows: TGTGCCAGCAGCTTAGACAGCAACAATGAGCAGTTCTTC. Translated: CASSLDSNNEQFF.

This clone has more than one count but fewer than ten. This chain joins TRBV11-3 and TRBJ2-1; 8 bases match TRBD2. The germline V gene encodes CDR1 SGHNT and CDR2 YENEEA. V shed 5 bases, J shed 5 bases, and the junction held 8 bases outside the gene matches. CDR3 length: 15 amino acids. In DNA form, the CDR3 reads TGTGCCAGCAGCCTTGGACTAGCACGGGACAATGAGCAGTTCTTC. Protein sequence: CASSLGLARDNEQFF.

In nucleotides, the CDR3 is TGTGCTAGTGGTTTCGGGACAGGGAACACTGAAGCTTTCTTT. Translating gives CASGFGTGNTEAFF. This sequence joins TRBV12-5 and TRBJ1-1; 8 positions match TRBD1. The V gene end was trimmed by 3 bases and the J gene end by 1 base; junction bases not matched to a gene: 1. Germline values: CDR1 LGHNT, CDR2 FRNRAP. There are 14 residues in the CDR3. Variable domain in full (rest from reference TRBV12-5 and TRBJ1-1): DARVTQTPRHKVTEMGQEVTMRCQPILGHNTVFWYRQTMMQGLELLAYFRNRAPLDDSGMPKDRFSAEMPDATLATLKIQPSEPRDSAVYFCASGFGTGNTEAFFGQGTRLTVV.

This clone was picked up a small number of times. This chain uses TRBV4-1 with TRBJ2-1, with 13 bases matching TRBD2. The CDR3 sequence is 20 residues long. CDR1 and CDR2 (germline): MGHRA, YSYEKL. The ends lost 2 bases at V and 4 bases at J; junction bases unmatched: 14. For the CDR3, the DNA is TGCGCCAGCAGCCAACTACCACTAGCGGGAGGGCCTTCAGGGTACAATGAGCAGTTCTTC. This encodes CASSQLPLAGGPSGYNEQFF.

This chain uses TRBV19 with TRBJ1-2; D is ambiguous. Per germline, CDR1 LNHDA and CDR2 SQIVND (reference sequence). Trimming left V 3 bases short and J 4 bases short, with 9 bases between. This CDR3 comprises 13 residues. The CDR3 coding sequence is TGTGCCAGTAGTATGGCTGGTTTCTATGGCTACACCTTC. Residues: CASSMAGFYGYTF.

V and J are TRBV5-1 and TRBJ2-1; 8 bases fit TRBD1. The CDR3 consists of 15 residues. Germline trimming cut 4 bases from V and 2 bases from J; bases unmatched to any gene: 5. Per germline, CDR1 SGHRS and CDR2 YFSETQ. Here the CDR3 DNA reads TGCGCCAGCAGCCCGACAGGGGAGCCCTACAATGAGCAGTTCTTC. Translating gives CASSPTGEPYNEQFF.

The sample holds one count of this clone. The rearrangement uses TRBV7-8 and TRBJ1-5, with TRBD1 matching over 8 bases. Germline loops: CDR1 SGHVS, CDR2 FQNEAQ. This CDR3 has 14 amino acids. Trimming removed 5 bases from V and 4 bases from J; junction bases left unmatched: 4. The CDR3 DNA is TGTGCCAGCAGCCTCGACAGGGGTAATCAGCCCCAGCATTTT. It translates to CASSLDRGNQPQHF.

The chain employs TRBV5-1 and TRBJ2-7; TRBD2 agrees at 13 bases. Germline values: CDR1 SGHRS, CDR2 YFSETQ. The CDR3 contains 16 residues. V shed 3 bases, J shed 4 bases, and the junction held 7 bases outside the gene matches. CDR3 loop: CASSSQGLAGVYEQYF. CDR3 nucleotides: TGCGCCAGCAGCTCGCAAGGACTAGCGGGGGTATACGAGCAGTACTTC.

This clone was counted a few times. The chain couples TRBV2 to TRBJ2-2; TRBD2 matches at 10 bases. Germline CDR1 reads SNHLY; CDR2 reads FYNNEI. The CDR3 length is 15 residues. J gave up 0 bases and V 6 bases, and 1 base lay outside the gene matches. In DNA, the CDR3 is TGTGCCAGCAGAGGACTAGCGGCGAACACCGGGGAGCTGTTTTTT. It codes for CASRGLAANTGELFF.

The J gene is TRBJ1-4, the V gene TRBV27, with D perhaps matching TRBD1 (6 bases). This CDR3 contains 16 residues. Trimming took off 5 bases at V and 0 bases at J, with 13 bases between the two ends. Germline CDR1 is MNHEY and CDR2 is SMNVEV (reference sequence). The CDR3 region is CASSETGVATNEKLFF. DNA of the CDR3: TGTGCCAGCAGTGAGACAGGTGTTGCAACTAATGAAAAACTGTTTTTT.

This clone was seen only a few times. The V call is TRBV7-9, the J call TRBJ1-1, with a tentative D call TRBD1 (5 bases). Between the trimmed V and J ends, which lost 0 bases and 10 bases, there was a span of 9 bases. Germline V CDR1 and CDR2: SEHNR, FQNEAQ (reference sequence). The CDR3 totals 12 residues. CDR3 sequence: CASSLAGAPAFF. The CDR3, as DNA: TGTGCCAGCAGCTTAGCAGGGGCGCCAGCTTTCTTT.

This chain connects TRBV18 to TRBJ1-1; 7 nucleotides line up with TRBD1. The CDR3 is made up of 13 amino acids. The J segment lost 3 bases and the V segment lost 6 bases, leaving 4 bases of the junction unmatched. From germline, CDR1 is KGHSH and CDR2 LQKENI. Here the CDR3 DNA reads TGTGCCAGCTCTTGGGACAGAGACACTGAAGCTTTCTTT. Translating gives CASSWDRDTEAFF.

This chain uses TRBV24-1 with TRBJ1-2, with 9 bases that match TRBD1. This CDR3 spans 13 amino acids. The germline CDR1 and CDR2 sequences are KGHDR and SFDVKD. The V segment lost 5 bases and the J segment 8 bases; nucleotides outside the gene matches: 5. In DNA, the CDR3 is TGTGCCACCAGTGGTTGGACAGGGGAAGGCTACACCTTC. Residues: CATSGWTGEGYTF.

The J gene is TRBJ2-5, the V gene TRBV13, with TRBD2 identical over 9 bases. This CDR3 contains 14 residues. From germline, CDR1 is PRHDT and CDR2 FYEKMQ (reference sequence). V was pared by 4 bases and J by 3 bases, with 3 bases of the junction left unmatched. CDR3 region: CASSSLAGKETQYF. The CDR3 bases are TGTGCCAGCAGCTCACTAGCGGGTAAAGAGACCCAGTACTTC.

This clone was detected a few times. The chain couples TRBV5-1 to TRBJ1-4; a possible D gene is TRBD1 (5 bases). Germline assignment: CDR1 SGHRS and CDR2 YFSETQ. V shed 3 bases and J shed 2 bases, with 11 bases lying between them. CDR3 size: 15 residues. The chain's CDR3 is CASSSLGGTNEKLFF. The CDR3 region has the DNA TGCGCCAGCAGCTCCCTGGGGGGGACTAATGAAAAACTGTTTTTT.

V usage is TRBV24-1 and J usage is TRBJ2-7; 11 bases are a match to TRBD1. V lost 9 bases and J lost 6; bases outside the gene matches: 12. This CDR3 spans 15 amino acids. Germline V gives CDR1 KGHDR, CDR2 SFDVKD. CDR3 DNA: TGTGCCACCGGAGAACTACGGGACAGGGGGATCGAGCAGTACTTC. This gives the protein CATGELRDRGIEQYF.

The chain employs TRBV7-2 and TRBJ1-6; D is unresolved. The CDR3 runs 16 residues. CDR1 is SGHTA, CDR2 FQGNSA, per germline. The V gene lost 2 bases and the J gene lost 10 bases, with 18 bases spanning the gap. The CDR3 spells CASSLSYRFSHSPLHF. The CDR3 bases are TGTGCCAGCAGCTTATCCTATCGCTTTTCCCACTCACCCCTCCACTTT.